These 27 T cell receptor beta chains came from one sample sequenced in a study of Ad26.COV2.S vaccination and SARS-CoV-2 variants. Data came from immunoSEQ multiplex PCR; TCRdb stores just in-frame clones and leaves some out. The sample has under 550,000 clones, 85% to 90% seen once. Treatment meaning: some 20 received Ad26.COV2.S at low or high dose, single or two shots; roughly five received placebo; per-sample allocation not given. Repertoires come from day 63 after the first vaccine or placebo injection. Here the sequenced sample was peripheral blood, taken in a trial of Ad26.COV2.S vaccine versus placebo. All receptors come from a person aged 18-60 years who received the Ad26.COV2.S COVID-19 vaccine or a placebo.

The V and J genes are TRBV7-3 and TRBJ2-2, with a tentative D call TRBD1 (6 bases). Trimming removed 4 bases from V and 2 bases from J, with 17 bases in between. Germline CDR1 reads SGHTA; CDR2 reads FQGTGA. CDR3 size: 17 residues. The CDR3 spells CASSSPREQGNTGELFF. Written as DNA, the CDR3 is TGTGCCAGCAGCTCCCCCCGGGAACAGGGTAACACCGGGGAGCTGTTTTTT.

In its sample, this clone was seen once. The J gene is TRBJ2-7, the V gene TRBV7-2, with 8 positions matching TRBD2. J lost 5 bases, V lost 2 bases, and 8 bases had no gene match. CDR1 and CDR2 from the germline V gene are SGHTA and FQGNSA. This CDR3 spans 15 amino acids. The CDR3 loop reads CASSLTGTSHHEQYF. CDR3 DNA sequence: TGTGCCAGCAGCTTAACCGGGACTAGTCATCACGAGCAGTACTTC. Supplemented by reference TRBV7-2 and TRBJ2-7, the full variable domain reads GAGVSQSPSNKVTEKGKDVELRCDPISGHTALYWYRQSLGQGLEFLIYFQGNSAPDKSGLPSDRFSAERTGGSVSTLTIQRTQQEDSAVYLCASSLTGTSHHEQYFGPGTRLTVT.

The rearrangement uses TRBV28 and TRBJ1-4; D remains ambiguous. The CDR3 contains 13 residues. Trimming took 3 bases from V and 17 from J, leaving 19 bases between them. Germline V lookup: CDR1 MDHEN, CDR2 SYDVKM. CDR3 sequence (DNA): TGTGCCAGCAGTTTCCGGTTAGGGAGGGAAAATTTTTTT. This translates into CASSFRLGRENFF. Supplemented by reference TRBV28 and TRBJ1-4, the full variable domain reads DVKVTQSSRYLVKRTGEKVFLECVQDMDHENMFWYRQDPGLGLRLIYFSYDVKMKEKGDIPEGYSVSREKKERFSLILESASTNQTSMYLCASSFRLGRENFFGSGTQLSVL.

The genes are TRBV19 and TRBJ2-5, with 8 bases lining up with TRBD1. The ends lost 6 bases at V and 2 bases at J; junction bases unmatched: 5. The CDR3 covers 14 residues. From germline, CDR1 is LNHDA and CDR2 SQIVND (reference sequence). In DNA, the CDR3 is TGTGCCAGTAGGCCAGGGGGCGGGCAAGAGACCCAGTACTTC. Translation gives CASRPGGGQETQYF.

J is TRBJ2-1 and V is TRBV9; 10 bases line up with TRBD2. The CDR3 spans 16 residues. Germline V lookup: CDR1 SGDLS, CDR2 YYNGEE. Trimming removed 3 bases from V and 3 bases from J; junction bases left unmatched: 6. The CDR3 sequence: CASSASIAGGYNEQFF. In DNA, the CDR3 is TGTGCCAGCAGCGCCAGCATAGCGGGGGGCTACAATGAGCAGTTCTTC.

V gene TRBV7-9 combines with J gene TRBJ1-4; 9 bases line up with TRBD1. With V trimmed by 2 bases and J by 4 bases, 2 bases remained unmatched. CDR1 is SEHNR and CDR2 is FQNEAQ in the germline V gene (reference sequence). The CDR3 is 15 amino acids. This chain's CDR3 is CASSLRDRDNEKLFF. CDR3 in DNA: TGTGCCAGCAGCTTAAGGGACAGGGATAATGAAAAACTGTTTTTT. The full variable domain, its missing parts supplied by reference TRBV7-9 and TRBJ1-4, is DTGVSQNPRHKITKRGQNVTFRCDPISEHNRLYWYRQTLGQGPEFLTYFQNEAQLEKSRLLSDRFSAERPKGSFSTLEIQRTEQGDSAMYLCASSLRDRDNEKLFFGSGTQLSVL.

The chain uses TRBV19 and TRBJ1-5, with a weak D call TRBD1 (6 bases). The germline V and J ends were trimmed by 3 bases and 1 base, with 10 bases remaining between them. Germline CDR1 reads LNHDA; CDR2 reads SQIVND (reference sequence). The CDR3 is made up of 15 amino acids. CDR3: CASSIGTPSNQPQHF. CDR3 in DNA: TGTGCCAGTAGTATCGGGACACCAAGCAATCAGCCCCAGCATTTT.

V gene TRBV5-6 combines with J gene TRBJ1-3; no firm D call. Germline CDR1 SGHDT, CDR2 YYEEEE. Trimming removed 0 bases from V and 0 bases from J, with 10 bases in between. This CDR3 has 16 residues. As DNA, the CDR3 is TGTGCCAGCAGCTTGGTTGGCGGTCCCTCTGGAAACACCATATATTTT. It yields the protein CASSLVGGPSGNTIYF.

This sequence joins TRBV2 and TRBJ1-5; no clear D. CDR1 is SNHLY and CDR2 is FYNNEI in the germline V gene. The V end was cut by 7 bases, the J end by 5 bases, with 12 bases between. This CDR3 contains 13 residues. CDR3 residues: CASTQRFDQPQHF. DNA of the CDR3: TGTGCCAGCACTCAGAGGTTTGATCAGCCCCAGCATTTT. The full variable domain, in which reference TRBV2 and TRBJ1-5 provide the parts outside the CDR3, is EPEVTQTPSHQVTQMGQEVILRCVPISNHLYFYWYRQILGQKVEFLVSFYNNEISEKSEIFDDQFSVERPDGSNFTLKIRSTKLEDSAMYFCASTQRFDQPQHFGDGTRLSIL.

The CDR3 loop is CASSRAGTTYNEQFF. For the CDR3, the DNA is TGTGCCAGCAGTCGGGCCGGGACTACTTACAATGAGCAGTTCTTC. The chain combines TRBV11-2 with TRBJ2-1; 7 bases are shared with TRBD2. Germline trimming cut 6 bases from V and 4 bases from J; bases unmatched to any gene: 9. The CDR3 covers 15 residues. Germline V gene sequence: CDR1 SGHAT, CDR2 FQNNGV.

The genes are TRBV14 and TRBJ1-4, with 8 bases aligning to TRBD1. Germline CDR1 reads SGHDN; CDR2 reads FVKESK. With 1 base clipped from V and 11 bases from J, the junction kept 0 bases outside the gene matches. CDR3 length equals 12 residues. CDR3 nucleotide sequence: TGTGCCAGCAGCCAAGGGACAGGGAAACTGTTTTTT. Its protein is CASSQGTGKLFF.

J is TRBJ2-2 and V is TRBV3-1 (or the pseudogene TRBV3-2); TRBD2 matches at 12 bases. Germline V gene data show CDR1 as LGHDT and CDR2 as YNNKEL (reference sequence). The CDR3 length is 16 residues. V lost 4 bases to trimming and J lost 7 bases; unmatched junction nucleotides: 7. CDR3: CASSPTSGGPDGELFF. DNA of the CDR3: TGTGCCAGCAGCCCGACTAGCGGGGGCCCCGACGGGGAGCTGTTTTTT.

Here the CDR3 DNA reads TGTGCCAGCAGCCCGACGGACAGGGCCACAGATACGCAGTATTTT. Its translation: CASSPTDRATDTQYF. The rearrangement joins TRBV7-9 to TRBJ2-3; 8 bases line up with TRBD1. V shed 5 bases and J 2 bases; nucleotides not matched to a gene: 6. Germline CDR1 is SEHNR and CDR2 is FQNEAQ (reference sequence). The CDR3 extends over 15 amino acids.

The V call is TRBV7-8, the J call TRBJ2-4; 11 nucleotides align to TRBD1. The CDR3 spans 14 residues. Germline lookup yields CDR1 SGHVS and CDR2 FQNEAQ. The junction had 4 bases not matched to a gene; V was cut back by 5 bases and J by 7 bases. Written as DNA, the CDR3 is TGTGCCAGCAGCGAGGGACAGGGGGGCAACATTCAGTACTTC. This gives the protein CASSEGQGGNIQYF.

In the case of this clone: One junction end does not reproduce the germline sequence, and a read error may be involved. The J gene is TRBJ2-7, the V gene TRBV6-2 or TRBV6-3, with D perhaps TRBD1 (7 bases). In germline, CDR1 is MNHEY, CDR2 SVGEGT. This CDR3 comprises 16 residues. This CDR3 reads CASSYQPLGTGEGGFF. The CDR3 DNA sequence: TGTGCCAGCAGTTACCAACCTTTGGGAACAGGGGAAGGAGGGTTCTTC.

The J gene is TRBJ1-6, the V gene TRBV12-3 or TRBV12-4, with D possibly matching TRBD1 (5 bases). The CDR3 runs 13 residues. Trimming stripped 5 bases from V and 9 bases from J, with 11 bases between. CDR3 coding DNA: TGTGCCAGCAGTCAGGGTTTTGGTTCACCCCTCCACTTT. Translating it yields CASSQGFGSPLHF.

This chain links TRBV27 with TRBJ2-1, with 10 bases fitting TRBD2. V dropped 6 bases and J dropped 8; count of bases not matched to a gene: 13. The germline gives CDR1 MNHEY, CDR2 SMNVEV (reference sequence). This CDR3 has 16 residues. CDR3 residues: CASSLQASGGFYEQFF. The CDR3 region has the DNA TGTGCCAGCAGCCTACAGGCTAGCGGGGGATTCTATGAGCAGTTCTTC.

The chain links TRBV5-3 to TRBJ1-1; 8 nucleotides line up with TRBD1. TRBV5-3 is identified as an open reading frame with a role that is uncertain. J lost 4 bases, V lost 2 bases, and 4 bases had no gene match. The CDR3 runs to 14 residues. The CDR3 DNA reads TGTGCCAGAAGCTTACAGGGGGAGGGCACTGAAGCTTTCTTT. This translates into CARSLQGEGTEAFF.

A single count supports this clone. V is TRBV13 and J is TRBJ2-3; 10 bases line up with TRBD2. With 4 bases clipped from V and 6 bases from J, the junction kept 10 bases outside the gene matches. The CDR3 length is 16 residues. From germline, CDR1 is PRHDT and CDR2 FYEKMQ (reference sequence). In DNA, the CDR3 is TGTGCCAGCAGCTCAATAGCGGGGGGCTTGGGGGATACGCAGTATTTT. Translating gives CASSSIAGGLGDTQYF.

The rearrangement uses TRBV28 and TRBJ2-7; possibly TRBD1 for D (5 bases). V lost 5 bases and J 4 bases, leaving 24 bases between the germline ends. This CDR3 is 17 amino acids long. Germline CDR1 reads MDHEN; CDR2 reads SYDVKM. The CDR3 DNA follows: TGTGCCAGCAGTCCCGTTGGGCAGGGTCGGCTTTTTTACGAGCAGTACTTC. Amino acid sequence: CASSPVGQGRLFYEQYF.

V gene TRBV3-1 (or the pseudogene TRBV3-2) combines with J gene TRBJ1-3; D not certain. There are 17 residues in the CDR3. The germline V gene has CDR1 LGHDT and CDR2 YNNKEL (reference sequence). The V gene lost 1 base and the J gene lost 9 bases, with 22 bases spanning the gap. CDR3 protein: CASSQVSWRALQGTIYF. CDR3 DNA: TGTGCCAGCAGCCAAGTCTCCTGGCGGGCGCTCCAAGGCACCATATATTTT.

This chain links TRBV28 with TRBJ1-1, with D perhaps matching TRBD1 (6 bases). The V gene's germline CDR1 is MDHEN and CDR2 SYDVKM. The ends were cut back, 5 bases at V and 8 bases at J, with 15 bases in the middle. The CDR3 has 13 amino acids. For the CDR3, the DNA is TGTGCCAGCAGTAGAAGAGGACAGCTCGAAGCTTTCTTT. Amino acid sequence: CASSRRGQLEAFF. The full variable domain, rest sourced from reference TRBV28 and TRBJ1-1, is DVKVTQSSRYLVKRTGEKVFLECVQDMDHENMFWYRQDPGLGLRLIYFSYDVKMKEKGDIPEGYSVSREKKERFSLILESASTNQTSMYLCASSRRGQLEAFFGQGTRLTVV.

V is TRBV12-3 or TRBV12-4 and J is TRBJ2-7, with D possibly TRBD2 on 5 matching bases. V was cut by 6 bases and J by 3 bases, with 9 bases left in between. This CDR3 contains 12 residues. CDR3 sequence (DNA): TGTGCCAGCAGCCCTACTAGCTACGAGCAGTACTTC. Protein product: CASSPTSYEQYF.

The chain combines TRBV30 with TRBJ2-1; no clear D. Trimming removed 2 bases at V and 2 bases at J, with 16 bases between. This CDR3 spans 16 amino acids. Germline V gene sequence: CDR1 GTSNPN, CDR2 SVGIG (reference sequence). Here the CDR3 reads CAWSPPDLFAYNEQFF. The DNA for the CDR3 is TGTGCCTGGAGTCCCCCCGACTTATTCGCCTACAATGAGCAGTTCTTC. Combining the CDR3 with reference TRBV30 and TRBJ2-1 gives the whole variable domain SQTIHQWPATLVQPVGSPLSLECTVEGTSNPNLYWYRQAAGRGLQLLFYSVGIGQISSEVPQNLSASRPQDRQFILSSKKLLLSDSGFYLCAWSPPDLFAYNEQFFGPGTRLTVL.

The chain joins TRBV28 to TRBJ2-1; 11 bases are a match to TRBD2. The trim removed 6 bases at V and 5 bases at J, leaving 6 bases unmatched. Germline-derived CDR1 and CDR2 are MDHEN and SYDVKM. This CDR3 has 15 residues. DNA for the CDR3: TGTGCCAGCAGGCCTATAGCGGGGGGGCACAATGAGCAGTTCTTC. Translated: CASRPIAGGHNEQFF.

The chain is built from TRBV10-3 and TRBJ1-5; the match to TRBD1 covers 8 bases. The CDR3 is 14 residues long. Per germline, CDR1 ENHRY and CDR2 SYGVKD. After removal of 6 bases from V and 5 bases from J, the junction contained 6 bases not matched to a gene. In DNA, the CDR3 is TGTGCCATCAGACCGACAGGGGAGGATCAGCCCCAGCATTTT. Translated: CAIRPTGEDQPQHF.

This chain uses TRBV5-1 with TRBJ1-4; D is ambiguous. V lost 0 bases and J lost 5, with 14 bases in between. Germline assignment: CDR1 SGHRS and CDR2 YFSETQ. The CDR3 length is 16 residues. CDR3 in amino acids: CASSLARAAQNEKLFF. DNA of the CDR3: TGCGCCAGCAGCTTGGCCCGGGCAGCCCAAAATGAAAAACTGTTTTTT.